Here is one T cell receptor beta chain with its context. TCRdb keeps only in-frame clones here, not all; method: immunoSEQ multiplex PCR. The sample records 300,000 to 400,000 clones, approximately 91% being singletons. Germline loops: CDR1 LGHDT, CDR2 YNNKEL (reference sequence). V lost 5 bases and J lost 1; bases outside the gene matches: 3. CDR3 length: 15 residues. This sample is part of a study of blood T cell repertoires in COVID-19. While infection was still active, Seattle patients were enrolled and then followed longitudinally. Specimen: peripheral blood. This chain links TRBV3-1 (or the pseudogene TRBV3-2) with TRBJ2-3, with TRBD1 matching over 10 bases. The TCR originated in an older woman with COVID-19, enrolled during active disease. The CDR3 protein is CASSEGTGGTDTQYF. CDR3 coding DNA: TGTGCCAGCAGCGAAGGGACAGGGGGCACAGATACGCAGTATTTT.